Listed below are T cell receptor beta chains from one sample, sequenced in a study of CD8 T cells in Susac syndrome. TCRdb re-called the immunoSEQ multiplex PCR reads with MiXCR, one entry per CDR3 protein. The sample lists more than 150,000 distinct CDR3 sequences, approximately 96% occurring once. The specimen was CD4+ T cells from PBMCs. The receptor source for this set is a human donor in good health. Each CDR3 is given with its conserved first and last residue. Each record gives: D gene, clone size, V gene, J gene, CDR3 protein, CDR3 DNA. D genes are given only for firm matches. Not every row has a clone size; where given, it reads once, few, many or a size class.

>NA|NA|TRBV6-5|TRBJ1-1
CASSSPTVNTEAFF
TGTGCCAGCAGTTCCCCGACGGTGAACACTGAAGCTTTCTTT
>NA|NA|TRBV3-1|TRBJ2-7
CASSQASAGPYEQYF
TGTGCCAGCAGCCAAGCGTCGGCGGGGCCCTACGAGCAGTACTTC
>NA|NA|TRBV15|TRBJ1-4
CATSRDPGDEKLFF
TGTGCCACCAGCAGGGATCCGGGGGACGAAAAACTGTTTTTT
>NA|NA|TRBV15|TRBJ2-7
CATSLDGYYEQYF
TGTGCCACCAGTCTGGACGGATACTACGAGCAGTACTTC
>NA|NA|TRBV6-6|TRBJ1-3
CASRGLGTPIYF
TGTGCCAGCAGGGGATTGGGAACACCCATATATTTT
>TRBD1|NA|TRBV20-1|TRBJ2-3
CSASTGTGSSGTDTQYF
TGCAGTGCAAGCACCGGGACAGGGTCATCTGGCACAGATACGCAGTATTTT
>TRBD2|NA|TRBV18|TRBJ2-3
CASSPNLAGTTDTQYF
TGTGCCAGCTCACCAAATCTAGCGGGGACCACAGATACGCAGTATTTT
>NA|once|TRBV24-1|TRBJ2-3
CATSGRAQGTDTQYF
TGTGCCACCAGTGGCAGGGCTCAGGGCACAGATACGCAGTATTTT
>NA|NA|TRBV2|TRBJ2-5
CASSARTGLQETQYF
TGTGCCAGCAGTGCCCGGACTGGCCTCCAAGAGACCCAGTACTTC
>NA|once|TRBV9|TRBJ1-6
CASSVRTDDNSPLHF
TGTGCCAGCAGCGTGCGGACAGATGATAATTCACCCCTCCACTTT
>NA|once|TRBV18|TRBJ1-1
CASSGQAVGNTEAFF
TGTGCCAGCTCAGGGCAGGCCGTAGGGAACACTGAAGCTTTCTTT
>TRBD2|once|TRBV4-2|TRBJ2-2
CASSHDLAGGETGELFF
TGTGCCAGCAGCCATGACCTAGCGGGGGGGGAAACCGGGGAGCTGTTTTTT
>TRBD2|NA|TRBV30|TRBJ2-7
CAWSLAGASYEQYF
TGTGCCTGGAGTCTAGCGGGGGCCTCCTACGAGCAGTACTTC
>NA|once|TRBV7-3|TRBJ1-1
CASSLTERTEAFF
TGTGCCAGCAGCTTGACGGAGCGCACTGAAGCTTTCTTT
>NA|NA|TRBV7-2|TRBJ2-5
CASSPMETQYF
TGTGCCAGCAGCCCGATGGAGACCCAGTACTTC
>TRBD1|NA|TRBV29-1|TRBJ1-1
CSVWQGAEAFF
TGCAGCGTTTGGCAGGGGGCTGAAGCTTTCTTT
>NA|NA|TRBV7-2|TRBJ2-5
CASSLYNRAQETQYF
TGTGCCAGCAGCTTATATAACAGGGCACAAGAGACCCAGTACTTC
>NA|NA|TRBV7-8|TRBJ2-7
CASSTQEGATYEQYF
TGTGCCAGCAGCACACAGGAGGGAGCAACCTACGAGCAGTACTTC
>TRBD2|NA|TRBV29-1|TRBJ2-3
CSAAGGPVSTDTQYF
TGCAGCGCCGCGGGGGGGCCGGTTAGCACAGATACGCAGTATTTT
>NA|NA|TRBV9|TRBJ1-6
CASSVDVSEAPLHF
TGTGCCAGCAGCGTAGACGTATCTGAGGCACCCCTCCACTTT
>NA|NA|TRBV2|TRBJ1-1
CASSEKWGTEAFF
TGTGCCAGCAGTGAAAAGTGGGGTACTGAAGCTTTCTTT
>TRBD2|once|TRBV6-1|TRBJ2-1
CASGRLAGDYNEQFF
TGTGCCAGCGGAAGACTAGCGGGGGACTACAATGAGCAGTTCTTC
>NA|NA|TRBV20-1|TRBJ2-4
CSATRDWAKNIQYF
TGCAGTGCTACTCGGGATTGGGCCAAAAACATTCAGTACTTC
>NA|NA|TRBV20-1|TRBJ2-4
CSPQGYKNIQYF
TGCAGTCCTCAAGGGTACAAAAACATTCAGTACTTC
>TRBD1|NA|TRBV7-3|TRBJ2-2
CASSFARQGSGELFF
TGTGCCAGCAGCTTCGCCCGACAGGGTTCGGGGGAGCTGTTTTTT
>NA|NA|TRBV18|TRBJ1-5
CASSPASLNQPQHF
TGTGCCAGCTCACCAGCGTCCCTCAATCAGCCCCAGCATTTT
>TRBD2|NA|TRBV2|TRBJ2-5
CASRGLAGEPYQETQYF
TGTGCCAGCAGAGGACTAGCGGGGGAACCGTACCAAGAGACCCAGTACTTC